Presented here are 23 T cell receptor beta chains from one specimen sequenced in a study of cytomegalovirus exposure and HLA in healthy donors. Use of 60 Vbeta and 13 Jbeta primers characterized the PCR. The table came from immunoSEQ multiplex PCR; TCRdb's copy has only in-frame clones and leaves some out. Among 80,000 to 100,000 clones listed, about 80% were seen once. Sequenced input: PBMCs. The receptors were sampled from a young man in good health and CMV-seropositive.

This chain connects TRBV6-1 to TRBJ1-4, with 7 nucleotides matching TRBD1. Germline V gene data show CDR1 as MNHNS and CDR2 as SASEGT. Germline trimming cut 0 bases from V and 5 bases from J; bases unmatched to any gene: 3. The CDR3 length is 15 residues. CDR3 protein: CASSEAVQGNEKLFF. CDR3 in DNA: TGTGCCAGCAGTGAAGCTGTACAGGGGAATGAAAAACTGTTTTTT.

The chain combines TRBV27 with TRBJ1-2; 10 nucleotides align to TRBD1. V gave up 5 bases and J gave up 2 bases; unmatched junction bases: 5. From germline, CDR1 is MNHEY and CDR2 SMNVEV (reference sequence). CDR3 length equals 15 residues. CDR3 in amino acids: CASSRTGQGNYGYTF. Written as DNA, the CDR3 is TGTGCCAGCAGTCGCACGGGACAGGGGAACTATGGCTACACCTTC.

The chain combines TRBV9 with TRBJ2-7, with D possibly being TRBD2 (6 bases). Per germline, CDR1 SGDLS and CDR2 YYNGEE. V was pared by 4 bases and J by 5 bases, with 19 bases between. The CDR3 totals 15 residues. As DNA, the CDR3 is TGTGCCAGCAGCCCCCGGAGGGGAATGGCCGACGAGCAGTACTTC. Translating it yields CASSPRRGMADEQYF.

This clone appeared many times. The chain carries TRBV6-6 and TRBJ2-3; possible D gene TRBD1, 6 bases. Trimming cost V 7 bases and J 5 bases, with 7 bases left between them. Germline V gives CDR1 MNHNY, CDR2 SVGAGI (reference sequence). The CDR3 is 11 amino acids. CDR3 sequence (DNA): TGTGCCAGCAAAGGGGGAGATACGCAGTATTTT. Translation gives CASKGGDTQYF.

The CDR3 is CASSSTGGQGGYTF. The CDR3 DNA reads TGTGCCAGCAGTTCAACAGGGGGCCAAGGCGGCTACACCTTC. The chain uses TRBV6-6 and TRBJ1-2; the match to TRBD1 covers 9 bases. Unmatched junction bases numbered 8, after V lost 4 bases and J lost 8 bases. There are 14 residues in the CDR3. Germline V gene lookup returns CDR1 MNHNY and CDR2 SVGAGI (reference sequence).

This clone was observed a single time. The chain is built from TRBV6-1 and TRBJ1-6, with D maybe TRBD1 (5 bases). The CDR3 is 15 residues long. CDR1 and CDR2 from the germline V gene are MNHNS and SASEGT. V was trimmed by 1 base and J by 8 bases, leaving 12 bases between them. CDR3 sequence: CASSEVGVLDSPLHF. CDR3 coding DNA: TGTGCCAGCAGTGAAGTAGGGGTATTGGATTCACCCCTCCACTTT.

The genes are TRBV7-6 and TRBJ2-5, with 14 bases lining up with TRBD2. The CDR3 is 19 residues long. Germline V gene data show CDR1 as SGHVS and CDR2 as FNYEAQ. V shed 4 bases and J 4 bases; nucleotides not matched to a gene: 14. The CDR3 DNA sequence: TGTGCCAGCAGCTCCACCCGGGCTACCGGGACTAGCGGGGGAGAGACCCAGTACTTC. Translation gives CASSSTRATGTSGGETQYF.

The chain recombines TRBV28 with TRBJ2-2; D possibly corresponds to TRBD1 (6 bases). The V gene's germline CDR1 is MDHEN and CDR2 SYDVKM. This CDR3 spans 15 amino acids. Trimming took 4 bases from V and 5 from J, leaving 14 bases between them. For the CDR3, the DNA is TGTGCCAGCAGTTCTGGGGGCGTGATGACCGGGGAGCTGTTTTTT. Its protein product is CASSSGGVMTGELFF. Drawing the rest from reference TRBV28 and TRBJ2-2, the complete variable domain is DVKVTQSSRYLVKRTGEKVFLECVQDMDHENMFWYRQDPGLGLRLIYFSYDVKMKEKGDIPEGYSVSREKKERFSLILESASTNQTSMYLCASSSGGVMTGELFFGEGSRLTVL.

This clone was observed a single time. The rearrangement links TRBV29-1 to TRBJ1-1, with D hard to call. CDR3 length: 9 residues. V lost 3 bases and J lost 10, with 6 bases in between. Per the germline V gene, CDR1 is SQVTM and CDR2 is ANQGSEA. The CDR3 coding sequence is TGCAGCGTTGACGGTGGAGCTTTCTTT. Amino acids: CSVDGGAFF. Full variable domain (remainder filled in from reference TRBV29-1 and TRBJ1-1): SAVISQKPSRDICQRGTSLTIQCQVDSQVTMMFWYRQQPGQSLTLIATANQGSEATYESGFVIDKFPISRPNLTFSTLTVSNMSPEDSSIYLCSVDGGAFFGQGTRLTVV.

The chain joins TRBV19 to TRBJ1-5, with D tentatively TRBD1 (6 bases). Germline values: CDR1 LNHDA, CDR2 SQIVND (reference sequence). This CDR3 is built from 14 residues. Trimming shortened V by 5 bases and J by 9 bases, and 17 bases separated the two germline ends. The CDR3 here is CASSSSLGGPPQHF. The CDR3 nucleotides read TGTGCCAGTAGTTCCTCTCTAGGGGGTCCGCCCCAGCATTTT. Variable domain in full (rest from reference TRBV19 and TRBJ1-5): DGGITQSPKYLFRKEGQNVTLSCEQNLNHDAMYWYRQDPGQGLRLIYYSQIVNDFQKGDIAEGYSVSREKKESFPLTVTSAQKNPTAFYLCASSSSLGGPPQHFGDGTRLSIL.

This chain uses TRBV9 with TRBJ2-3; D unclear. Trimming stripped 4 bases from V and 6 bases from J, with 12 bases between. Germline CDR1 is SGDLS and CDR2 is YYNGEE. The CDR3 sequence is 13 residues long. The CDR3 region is CASSTSPGDTQYF. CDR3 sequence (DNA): TGTGCCAGCAGCACCTCACCCGGGGATACGCAGTATTTT.

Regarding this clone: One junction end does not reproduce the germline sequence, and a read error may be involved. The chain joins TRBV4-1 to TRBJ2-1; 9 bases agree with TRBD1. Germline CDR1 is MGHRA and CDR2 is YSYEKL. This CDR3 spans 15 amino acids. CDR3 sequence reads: CARSQDRGVGNEQFF. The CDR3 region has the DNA TGCGCCCGCAGCCAGGACAGGGGAGTAGGCAATGAGCAGTTCTTC.

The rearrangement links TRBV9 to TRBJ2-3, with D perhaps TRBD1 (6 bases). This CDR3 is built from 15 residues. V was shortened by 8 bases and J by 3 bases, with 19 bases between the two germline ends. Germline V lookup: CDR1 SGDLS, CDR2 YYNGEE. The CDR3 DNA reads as TGTGCCAGTTCCCCAGGGGTTGGTGCGACAGATACGCAGTATTTT. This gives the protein CASSPGVGATDTQYF.

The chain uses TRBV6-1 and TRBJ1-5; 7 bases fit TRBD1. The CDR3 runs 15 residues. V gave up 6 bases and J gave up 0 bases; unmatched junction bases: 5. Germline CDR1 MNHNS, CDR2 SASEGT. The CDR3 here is CASSLDRFSNQPQHF. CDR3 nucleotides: TGTGCCAGCAGCCTGGACAGGTTTAGCAATCAGCCCCAGCATTTT.

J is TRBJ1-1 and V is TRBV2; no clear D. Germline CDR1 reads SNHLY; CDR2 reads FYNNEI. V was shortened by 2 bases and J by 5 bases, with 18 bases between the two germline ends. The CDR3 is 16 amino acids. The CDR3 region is CASSEQSGGRSTEAFF. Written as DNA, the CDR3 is TGTGCCAGCAGTGAACAGTCTGGCGGGAGATCTACTGAAGCTTTCTTT.

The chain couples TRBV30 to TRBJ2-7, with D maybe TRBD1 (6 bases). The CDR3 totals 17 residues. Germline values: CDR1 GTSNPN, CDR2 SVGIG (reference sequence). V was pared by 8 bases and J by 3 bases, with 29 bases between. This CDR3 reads CARVPRPPPGHYYEQYF. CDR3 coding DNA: TGTGCCCGGGTGCCCCGCCCACCCCCGGGACATTACTACGAGCAGTACTTC.

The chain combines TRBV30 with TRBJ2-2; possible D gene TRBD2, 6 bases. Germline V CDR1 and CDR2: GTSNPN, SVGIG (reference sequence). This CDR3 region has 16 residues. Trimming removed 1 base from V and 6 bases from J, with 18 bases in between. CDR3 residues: CAWSGHQWAGSGELFF. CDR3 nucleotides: TGTGCCTGGAGTGGCCACCAGTGGGCGGGGTCCGGGGAGCTGTTTTTT. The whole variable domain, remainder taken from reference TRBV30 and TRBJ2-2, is SQTIHQWPATLVQPVGSPLSLECTVEGTSNPNLYWYRQAAGRGLQLLFYSVGIGQISSEVPQNLSASRPQDRQFILSSKKLLLSDSGFYLCAWSGHQWAGSGELFFGEGSRLTVL.

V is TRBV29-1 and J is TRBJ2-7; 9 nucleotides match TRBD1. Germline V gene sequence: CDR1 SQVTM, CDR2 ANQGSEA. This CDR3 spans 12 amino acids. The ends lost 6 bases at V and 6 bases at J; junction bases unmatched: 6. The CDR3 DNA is TGCAGCGTCGCCGGGACAGGGAGCGAGCAGTACTTC. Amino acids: CSVAGTGSEQYF.

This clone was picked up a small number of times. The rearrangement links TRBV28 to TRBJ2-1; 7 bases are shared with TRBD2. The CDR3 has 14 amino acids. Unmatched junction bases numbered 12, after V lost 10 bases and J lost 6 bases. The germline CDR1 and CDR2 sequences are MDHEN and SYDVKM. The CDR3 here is CATIWGGTANEQFF. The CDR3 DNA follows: TGTGCCACCATCTGGGGGGGGACCGCCAATGAGCAGTTCTTC. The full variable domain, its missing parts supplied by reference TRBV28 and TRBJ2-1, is DVKVTQSSRYLVKRTGEKVFLECVQDMDHENMFWYRQDPGLGLRLIYFSYDVKMKEKGDIPEGYSVSREKKERFSLILESASTNQTSMYLCATIWGGTANEQFFGPGTRLTVL.

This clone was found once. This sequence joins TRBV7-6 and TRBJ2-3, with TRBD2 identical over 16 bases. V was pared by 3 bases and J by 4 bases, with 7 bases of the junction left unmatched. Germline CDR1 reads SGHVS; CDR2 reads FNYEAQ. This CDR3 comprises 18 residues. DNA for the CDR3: TGTGCCAGCAGCTTGGGACTAGCGGGGGGGCCTCGAGCAGATACGCAGTATTTT. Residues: CASSLGLAGGPRADTQYF.

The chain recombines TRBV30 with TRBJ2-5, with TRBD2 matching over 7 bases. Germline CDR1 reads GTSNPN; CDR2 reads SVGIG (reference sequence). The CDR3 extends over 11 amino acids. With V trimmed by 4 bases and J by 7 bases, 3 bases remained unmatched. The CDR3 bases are TGTGCCTGGATGGAGCGGGGGACCCAGTACTTC. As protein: CAWMERGTQYF.

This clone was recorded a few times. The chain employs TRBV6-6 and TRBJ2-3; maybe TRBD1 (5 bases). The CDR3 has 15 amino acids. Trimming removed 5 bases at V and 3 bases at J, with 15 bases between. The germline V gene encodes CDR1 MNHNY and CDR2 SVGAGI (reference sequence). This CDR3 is CASSLTQGRTDTQYF. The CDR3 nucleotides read TGTGCCAGCAGTCTAACTCAGGGTAGGACAGATACGCAGTATTTT.

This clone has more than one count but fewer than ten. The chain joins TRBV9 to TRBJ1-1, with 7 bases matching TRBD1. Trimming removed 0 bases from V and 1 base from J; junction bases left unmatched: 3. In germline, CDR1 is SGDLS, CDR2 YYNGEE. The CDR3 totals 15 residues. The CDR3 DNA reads TGTGCCAGCAGCGTAGATCAGGGGGGGAACACTGAAGCTTTCTTT. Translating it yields CASSVDQGGNTEAFF.